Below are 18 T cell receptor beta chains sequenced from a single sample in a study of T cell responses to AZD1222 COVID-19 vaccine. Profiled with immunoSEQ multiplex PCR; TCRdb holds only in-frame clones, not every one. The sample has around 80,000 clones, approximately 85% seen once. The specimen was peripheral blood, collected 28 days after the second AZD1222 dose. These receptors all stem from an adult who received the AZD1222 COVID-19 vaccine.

CDR3 DNA sequence: TGTGCCAGTAGTATTGGGGGCCTCGAGACTAGCGGGCGCTACGAGCAGTACTTC. As protein: CASSIGGLETSGRYEQYF. The chain employs TRBV19 and TRBJ2-7; the match to TRBD2 covers 10 bases. Germline V lookup: CDR1 LNHDA, CDR2 SQIVND (reference sequence). V lost 3 bases and J lost 3; bases outside the gene matches: 14. The CDR3 sequence is 18 residues long.

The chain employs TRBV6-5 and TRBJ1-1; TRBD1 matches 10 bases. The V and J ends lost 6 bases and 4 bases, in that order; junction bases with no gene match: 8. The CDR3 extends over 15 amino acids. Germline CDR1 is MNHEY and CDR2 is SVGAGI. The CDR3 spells CASRGRQGAGTEAFF. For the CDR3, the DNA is TGTGCCAGCAGGGGAAGACAGGGGGCGGGCACTGAAGCTTTCTTT.

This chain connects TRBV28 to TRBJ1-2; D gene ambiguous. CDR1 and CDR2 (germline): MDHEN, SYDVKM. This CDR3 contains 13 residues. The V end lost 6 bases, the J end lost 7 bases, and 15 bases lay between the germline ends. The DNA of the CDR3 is TGTGCCAGCAGCCCGTTCTCTCTCGGTGGCTACACCTTC. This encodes CASSPFSLGGYTF.

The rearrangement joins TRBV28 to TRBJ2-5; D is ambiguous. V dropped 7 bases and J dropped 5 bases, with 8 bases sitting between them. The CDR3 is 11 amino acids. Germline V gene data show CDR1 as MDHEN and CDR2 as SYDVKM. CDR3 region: CASNNRETQYF. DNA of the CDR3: TGTGCCAGCAACAACCGGGAGACCCAGTACTTC.

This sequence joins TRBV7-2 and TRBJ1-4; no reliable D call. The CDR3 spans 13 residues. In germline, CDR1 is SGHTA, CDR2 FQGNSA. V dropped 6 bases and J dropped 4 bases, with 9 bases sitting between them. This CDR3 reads CASRGGINEKLFF. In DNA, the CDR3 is TGTGCCAGCAGGGGCGGGATTAATGAAAAACTGTTTTTT.

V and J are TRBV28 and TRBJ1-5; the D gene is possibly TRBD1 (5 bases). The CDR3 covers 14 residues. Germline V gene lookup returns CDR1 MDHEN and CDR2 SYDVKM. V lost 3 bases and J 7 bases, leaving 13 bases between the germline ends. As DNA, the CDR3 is TGTGCCAGCAGTTTTATCGGGGGGAGGCAGCCCCAGCATTTT. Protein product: CASSFIGGRQPQHF.

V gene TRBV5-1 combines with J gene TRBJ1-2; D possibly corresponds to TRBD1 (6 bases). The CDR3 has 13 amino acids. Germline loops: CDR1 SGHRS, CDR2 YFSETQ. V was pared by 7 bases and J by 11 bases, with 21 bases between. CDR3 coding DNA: TGCGCCAGCGGATTACAGGGCGACGTTGCATACACCTTC. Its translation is CASGLQGDVAYTF.

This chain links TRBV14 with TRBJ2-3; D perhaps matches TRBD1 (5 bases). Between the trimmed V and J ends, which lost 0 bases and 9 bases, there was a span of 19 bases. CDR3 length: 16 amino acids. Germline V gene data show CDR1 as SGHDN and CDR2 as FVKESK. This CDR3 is CASSQDLDTVRFTQYF. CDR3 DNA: TGTGCCAGCAGCCAAGATCTGGACACCGTCAGGTTCACGCAGTATTTT.

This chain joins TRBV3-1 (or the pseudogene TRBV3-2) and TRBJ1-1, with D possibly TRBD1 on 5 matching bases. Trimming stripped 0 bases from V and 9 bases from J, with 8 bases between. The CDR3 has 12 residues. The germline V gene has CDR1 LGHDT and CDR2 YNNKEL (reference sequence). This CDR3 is CASSQDRVKAFF. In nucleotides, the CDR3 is TGTGCCAGCAGCCAAGACAGGGTCAAAGCTTTCTTT.

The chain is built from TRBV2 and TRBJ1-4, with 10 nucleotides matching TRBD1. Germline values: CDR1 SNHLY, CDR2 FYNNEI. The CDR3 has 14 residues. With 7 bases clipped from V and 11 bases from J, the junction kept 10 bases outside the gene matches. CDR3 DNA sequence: TGTGCCAGCATCCCCTCGAGGACAGGGGGGAAACTGTTTTTT. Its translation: CASIPSRTGGKLFF.

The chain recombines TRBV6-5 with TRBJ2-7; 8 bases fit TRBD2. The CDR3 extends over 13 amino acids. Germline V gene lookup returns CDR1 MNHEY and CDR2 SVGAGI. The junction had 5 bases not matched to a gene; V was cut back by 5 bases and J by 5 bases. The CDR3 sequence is CASSRPGGHEQYF. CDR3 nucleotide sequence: TGTGCCAGCAGTAGACCGGGGGGGCACGAGCAGTACTTC.

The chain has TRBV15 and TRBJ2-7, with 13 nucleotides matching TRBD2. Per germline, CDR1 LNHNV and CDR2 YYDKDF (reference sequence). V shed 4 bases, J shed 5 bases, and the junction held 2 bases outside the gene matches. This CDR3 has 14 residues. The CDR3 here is CATSKTSGGDEQYF. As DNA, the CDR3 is TGTGCCACCAGCAAAACTAGCGGGGGGGACGAGCAGTACTTC.

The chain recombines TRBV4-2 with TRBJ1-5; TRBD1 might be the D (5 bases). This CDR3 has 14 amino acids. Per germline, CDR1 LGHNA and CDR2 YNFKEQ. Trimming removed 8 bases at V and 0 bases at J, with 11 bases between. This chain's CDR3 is CASSQTVSNQPQHF. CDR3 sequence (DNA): TGTGCCAGCTCCCAGACAGTTAGCAATCAGCCCCAGCATTTT.

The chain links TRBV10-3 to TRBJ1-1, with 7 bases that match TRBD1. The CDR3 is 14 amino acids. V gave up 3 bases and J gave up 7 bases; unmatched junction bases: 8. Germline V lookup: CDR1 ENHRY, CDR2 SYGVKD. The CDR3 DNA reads TGTGCCATCAGTGATCCCGGGACAGTTTTTGAAGCTTTCTTT. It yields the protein CAISDPGTVFEAFF.

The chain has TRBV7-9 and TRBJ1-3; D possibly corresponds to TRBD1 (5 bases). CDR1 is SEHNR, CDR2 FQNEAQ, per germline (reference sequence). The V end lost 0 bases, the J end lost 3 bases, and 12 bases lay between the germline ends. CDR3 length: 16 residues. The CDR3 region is CASSLATGVGGNTIYF. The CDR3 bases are TGTGCCAGCAGCTTAGCGACGGGGGTTGGTGGAAACACCATATATTTT.

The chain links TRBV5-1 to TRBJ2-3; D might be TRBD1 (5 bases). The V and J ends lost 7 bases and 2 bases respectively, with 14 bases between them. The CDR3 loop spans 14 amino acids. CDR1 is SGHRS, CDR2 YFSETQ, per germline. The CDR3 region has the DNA TGCGCCAGCGCCCTACTGGGGCCCACAGATACGCAGTATTTT. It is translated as CASALLGPTDTQYF.

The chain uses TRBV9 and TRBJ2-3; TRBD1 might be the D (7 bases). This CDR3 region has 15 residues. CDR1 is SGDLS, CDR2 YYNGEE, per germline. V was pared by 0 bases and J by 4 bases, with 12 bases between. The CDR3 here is CASSVAGGTADTQYF. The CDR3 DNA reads TGTGCCAGCAGCGTAGCAGGGGGGACCGCAGATACGCAGTATTTT.

CDR3 coding DNA: TGTGCCAGCAGTTTTGGGGTCTATAGCAATCAGCCCCAGCATTTT. As protein: CASSFGVYSNQPQHF. This rearrangement joins TRBV27 to TRBJ1-5; no clear D. The V and J ends lost 3 bases and 0 bases respectively, with 9 bases between them. Germline values: CDR1 MNHEY, CDR2 SMNVEV (reference sequence). The length of the CDR3 is 15 residues.